The source of this T cell receptor beta chain is a study of T-cell memory formation after mild COVID-19. Study conclusions and caveats: The second-wave clones peaking on day 37 were not confirmed as SARS-CoV-2-specific.

Trimming took off 2 bases at V and 6 bases at J, with 17 bases between the two ends. The CDR3 contains 15 residues. In germline, CDR1 is MNHEY, CDR2 SVGAGI. Concerning this clonotype itself: Its antigen is as yet unknown.

TCRdb used MiXCR to reprocess the 5' RACE reads, holding one entry per CDR3 protein. The repertoire includes approximately 290,000 distinct CDR3 sequences, approximately 19% of them detected once, and under 25% sits in the top ten. V and J are TRBV6-5 and TRBJ2-7; D not certain. The sequenced sample was PBMCs or a T cell subset sorted from them (not recorded which). This TCR derives from a young man who had mild COVID-19 (a few samples of this study predate the infection). Cell type and time point are not known. The CDR3 region is CASSYARDPPGEQYV. CDR3 DNA sequence: TGTGCCAGCAGTTACGCACGCGACCCCCCCGGCGAGCAGTACGTC.